This T cell receptor beta chain was recorded in a study of CD8 T cells in Susac syndrome. Overall study findings and caveats: The authors acknowledged that their TCR sequencing and HLA analysis involved a relatively small number of individuals.

Negative isolation was used for CD8+ and CD4+ T cells and FACS enrichment for TEMRA cells. With random hexamers, reverse transcription was performed on 0.5 to 1 ug of RNA. Multiplex immunoSEQ PCR targeted 54 Vbeta and 13 Jbeta TCR beta segments. One entry per CDR3 protein, called by TCRdb with MiXCR from the immunoSEQ multiplex PCR reads. The table has 150,000 to 200,000 distinct CDR3 sequences, approximately 94% seen once; the top ten hold 0.1% to 0.13%. The CDR3 covers 13 residues. Germline V gives CDR1 SGHAT, CDR2 FQNNGV. Between the trimmed V and J ends, which lost 4 bases and 9 bases, there was a span of 10 bases. Of note for this clonotype: Its antigen remains unknown.

The sequenced material came from CD4+ T cells from PBMCs. This clonotype was sampled from a human donor with Susac syndrome. The chain is built from TRBV11-2 and TRBJ1-6; D call uncertain. The DNA for the CDR3 is TGTGCCAGCAGCTCCGGCTTAGGTTCACCCCTCCACTTT. As protein: CASSSGLGSPLHF.